The rows below give T cell receptor beta chains drawn from one sample of a study of blood T cell repertoires in COVID-19. Produced via immunoSEQ multiplex PCR; TCRdb's table is partial and in-frame only. Of roughly 150,000 clones listed, around 84% were seen once; the top ten hold 5.5% to 8%. Source material: peripheral blood. Receptor source: a woman between 50 and 59 years old in a cohort sampled during active or convalescent COVID-19. The CDR3 runs from the conserved cysteine through the conserved F or W. Each record gives: J gene, V gene, CDR3 protein.

TRBJ2-3,TRBV6-5,CASSLRGSTDTQYF
TRBJ1-5,TRBV6-2/TRBV6-3,CASSNRQGNQPQHF
TRBJ1-5,TRBV7-2,CASSLGQGAGQPQHF
TRBJ1-2,TRBV19,CASSPRTGAYYGYTF
TRBJ2-1,TRBV9,CASSPSQAGGWNEQFF
TRBJ2-7,TRBV19,CASSPQGDSTRQYF
TRBJ1-5,TRBV12-3/TRBV12-4,CASSFRSNQPQHF
TRBJ1-2,TRBV29-1,CSVRGPGGYGYTF
TRBJ1-4,TRBV5-1,CASSRDSHATNEKLFF
TRBJ2-7,TRBV5-1,CASSLRSEGGEQYF
TRBJ1-2,TRBV5-1,CASSLLSDYGYTF
TRBJ1-1,TRBV30,CAWSALGVTNTEAFF
TRBJ1-3,TRBV3-1/TRBV3-2,CASSPQSSGNTIYF
TRBJ1-2,TRBV4-1,CASSQGTALTTVANYGYTF
TRBJ2-7,TRBV11-2,CASSSNSPYEQYF
TRBJ2-5,TRBV11-2,CASSTTGGTSYQETQYF
TRBJ1-4,TRBV4-1,CASSQASVGTGTKKLFF
TRBJ1-2,TRBV10-2,CASGYNRAPTIVYTF
TRBJ1-1,TRBV19,CASPGQGSNTEAFF
TRBJ2-7,TRBV14,CASSRDRGRGEQYF
TRBJ1-5,TRBV27,CASSPRPGTDSNQPQHF
TRBJ1-4,TRBV15,CATSTGDSNEKLFF
TRBJ1-6,TRBV11-2,CASSLGDRDNSPLHF
TRBJ2-5,TRBV2,CASSLAGEPGETQYF
TRBJ2-7,TRBV15,CATSRVRTGGFYEQYF
TRBJ1-5,TRBV6-2/TRBV6-3,CASSRPGQGRSSNQPQHF
TRBJ1-1,TRBV6-5,CASTEMGGNTEAFF
TRBJ1-2,TRBV19,CASSMRQVYGYTF
TRBJ2-1,TRBV19,CASSIDLGTGGHNEQFF
TRBJ1-3,TRBV19,CASSIDAGLSGNTIYF
TRBJ1-1,TRBV3-1/TRBV3-2,CASSQDRYSTSSAFF
TRBJ1-6,TRBV19,CASSFDGGDSPLHF
TRBJ2-7,TRBV7-2,CASSLQLGLAGGPLEQYF
TRBJ1-1,TRBV27,CASSLIPRVGVNTEAFF
TRBJ1-1,TRBV5-1,CASSSAGSRGPNTEAFF
TRBJ1-6,TRBV7-8,CASSLLPRTGNSPLHF
TRBJ2-1,TRBV7-6,CASSLLAGGRGSYNEQFF